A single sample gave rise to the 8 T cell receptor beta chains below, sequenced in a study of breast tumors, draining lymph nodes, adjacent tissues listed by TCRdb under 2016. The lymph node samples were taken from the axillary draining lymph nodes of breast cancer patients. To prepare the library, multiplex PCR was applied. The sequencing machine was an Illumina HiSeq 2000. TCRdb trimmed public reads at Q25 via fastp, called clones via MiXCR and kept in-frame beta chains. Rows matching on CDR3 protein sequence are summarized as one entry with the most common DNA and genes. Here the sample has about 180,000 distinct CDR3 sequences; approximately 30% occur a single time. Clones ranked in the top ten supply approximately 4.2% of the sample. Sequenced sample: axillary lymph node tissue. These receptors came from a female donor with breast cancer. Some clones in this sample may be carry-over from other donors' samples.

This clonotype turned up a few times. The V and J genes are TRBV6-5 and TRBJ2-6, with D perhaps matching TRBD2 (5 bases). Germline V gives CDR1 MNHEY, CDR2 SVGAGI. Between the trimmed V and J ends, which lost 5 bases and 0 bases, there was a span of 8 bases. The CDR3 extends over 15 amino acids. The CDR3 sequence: CASSHGDSGANVLTF. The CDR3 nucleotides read TGTGCCAGCAGTCACGGGGACTCTGGGGCCAACGTCCTGACTTTC.

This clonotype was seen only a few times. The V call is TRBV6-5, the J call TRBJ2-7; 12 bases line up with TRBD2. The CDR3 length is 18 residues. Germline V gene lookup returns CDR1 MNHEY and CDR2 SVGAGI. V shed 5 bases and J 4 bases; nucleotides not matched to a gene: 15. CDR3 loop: CASSHLPPGLAGGYEQYF. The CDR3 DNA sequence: TGTGCCAGCAGTCACCTCCCCCCGGGACTAGCGGGCGGATACGAGCAGTACTTC.

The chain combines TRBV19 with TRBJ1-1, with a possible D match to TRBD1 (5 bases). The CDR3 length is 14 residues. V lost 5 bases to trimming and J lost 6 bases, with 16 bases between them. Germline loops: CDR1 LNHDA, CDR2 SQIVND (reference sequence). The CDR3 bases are TGTGCCAGTAGTTCCAGGGAGGGGATCCCTGAAGCTTTCTTT. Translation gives CASSSREGIPEAFF.

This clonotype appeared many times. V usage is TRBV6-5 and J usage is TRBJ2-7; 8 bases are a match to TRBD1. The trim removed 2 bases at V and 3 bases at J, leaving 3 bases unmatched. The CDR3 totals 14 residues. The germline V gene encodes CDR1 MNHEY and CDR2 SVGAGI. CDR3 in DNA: TGTGCCAGCAGTTACGTCGGGACAGGCTACGAGCAGTACTTC. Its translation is CASSYVGTGYEQYF.

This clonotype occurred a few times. CDR3 region: CSATARAAEAFF. CDR3 DNA sequence: TGCAGTGCTACTGCAAGGGCTGCTGAAGCTTTCTTT. V gene TRBV20-1 combines with J gene TRBJ1-1; D is undetermined. V was clipped by 4 bases and J by 6 bases, with 12 bases between them. The CDR3 extends over 12 amino acids. CDR1 DFQATT and CDR2 SNEGSKA come from the germline V gene (reference sequence).

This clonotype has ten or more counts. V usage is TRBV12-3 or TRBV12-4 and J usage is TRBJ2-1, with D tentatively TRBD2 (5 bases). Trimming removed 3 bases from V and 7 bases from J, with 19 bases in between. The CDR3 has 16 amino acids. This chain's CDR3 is CASSLRFLDGKNEQFF. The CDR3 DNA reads TGTGCCAGCAGTTTGAGGTTTCTGGACGGGAAGAATGAGCAGTTCTTC.

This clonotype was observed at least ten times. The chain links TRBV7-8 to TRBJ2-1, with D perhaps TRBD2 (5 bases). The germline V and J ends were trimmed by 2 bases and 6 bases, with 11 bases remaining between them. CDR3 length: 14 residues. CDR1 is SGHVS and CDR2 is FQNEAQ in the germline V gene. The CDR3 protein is CASSLSLAPNEQFF. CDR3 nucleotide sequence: TGTGCCAGCAGCTTAAGCCTAGCTCCCAATGAGCAGTTCTTC.

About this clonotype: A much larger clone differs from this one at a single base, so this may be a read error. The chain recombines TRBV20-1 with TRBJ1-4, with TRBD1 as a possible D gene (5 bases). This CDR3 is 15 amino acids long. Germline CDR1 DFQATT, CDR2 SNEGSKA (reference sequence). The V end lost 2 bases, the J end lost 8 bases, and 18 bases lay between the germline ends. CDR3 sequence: CSARPRGRGTEKLFF. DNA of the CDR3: TGCAGTGCTAGACCTCGGGGGAGGGGAACCGAAAAACTGTTTTTT.